The 11 T cell receptor beta chains below all came from one sample that was sequenced in a study of human T cells and chemical hapten exposure (dated by TCRdb to the early 2020s). The method was RACE. TCRdb lists the instrument as NextSeq 500. TCRdb passed the public sequencing reads through fastp at Q25 and MiXCR, retaining productive beta sequences. Duplicate CDR3 protein sequences are folded into a single record with the most common DNA and genes. Counted in this sample were just over 350,000 distinct CDR3 sequences; about 6% of them appeared once. Around 5.8% of the sample is held by the ten biggest clonotypes. The meaning of the sample's time point label: patch test 2, 6 weeks after DPC sensitization. The sample's treatment or condition label is to be understood as: therapeutic diphenylcyclopropenone sensitization with weekly scalp DPC. The sample was whole blood, taken in connection with sensitization to the hapten diphenylcyclopropenone (DPC). The receptors were sampled from a woman aged 18-35 years with alopecia areata. Some clones in this sample may be carry-over from other donors' samples.

The table lists this clonotype with a few counts. The chain carries TRBV9 and TRBJ2-3, with TRBD2 matching over 13 bases. CDR3 size: 22 residues. Germline loops: CDR1 SGDLS, CDR2 YYNGEE. J lost 1 base, V lost 3 bases, and 20 bases had no gene match. The CDR3 nucleotides read TGTGCCAGCAGCGCACGGACTAGCGGGGGCAAAAATTACCAACACCGCACAGATACGCAGTATTTT. Its protein is CASSARTSGGKNYQHRTDTQYF. The entire variable domain, with the rest obtained from reference TRBV9 and TRBJ2-3, is as follows: DSGVTQTPKHLITATGQRVTLRCSPRSGDLSVYWYQQSLDQGLQFLIQYYNGEERAKGNILERFSAQQFPDLHSELNLSSLELGDSALYFCASSARTSGGKNYQHRTDTQYFGPGTRLTVL.

This clonotype has only a few counts. The chain is built from TRBV2 and TRBJ1-2, with 7 bases matching TRBD1. The CDR3 is made up of 14 amino acids. The germline CDR1 and CDR2 sequences are SNHLY and FYNNEI. V shed 5 bases, J shed 10 bases, and the junction held 13 bases outside the gene matches. The CDR3 is CASSKPGTEDDYTF. The CDR3 DNA sequence: TGTGCCAGCAGTAAACCAGGGACAGAGGATGACTACACCTTC.

Ten or more counts support this clonotype. The chain uses TRBV25-1 and TRBJ1-1; 7 nucleotides line up with TRBD1. Germline V CDR1 and CDR2: MGHDK, SYGVNS. Germline trimming cut 3 bases from V and 5 bases from J; bases unmatched to any gene: 6. The CDR3 consists of 14 residues. The DNA for the CDR3 is TGTGCCAGCAGTGACTGGACAGGCTTTACTGAAGCTTTCTTT. The encoded protein is CASSDWTGFTEAFF.

This sequence joins TRBV7-2 and TRBJ2-7; TRBD2 is a possible D gene (7 bases). This CDR3 has 15 residues. V was shortened by 0 bases and J by 6 bases, with 15 bases between the two germline ends. CDR1 and CDR2 (germline): SGHTA, FQGNSA. The CDR3 nucleotides read TGTGCCAGCAGCTTAGCGGGGGGGCCCATCGTCGAGCAGTACTTC. Translating it yields CASSLAGGPIVEQYF.

This clonotype was seen a few times. The chain employs TRBV6-5 and TRBJ2-1, with 15 bases fitting TRBD2. After removal of 2 bases from V and 9 bases from J, the junction contained 8 bases not matched to a gene. Germline V gene data show CDR1 as MNHEY and CDR2 as SVGAGI. This CDR3 contains 17 residues. The CDR3 bases are TGTGCCAGCAGTTACGGGACTAGCGGGGGGTATCGGGTTGAGCAGTTCTTC. As protein: CASSYGTSGGYRVEQFF.

The chain is built from TRBV29-1 and TRBJ1-2; unclear D gene. Trimming took 6 bases from V and 6 from J, leaving 11 bases between them. The CDR3 is 11 amino acids. The germline gives CDR1 SQVTM, CDR2 ANQGSEA. The DNA of the CDR3 is TGCAGCGTGCCGACGCGGAATGGCTACACCTTC. Encoded protein: CSVPTRNGYTF.

In its sample, this clonotype was seen a few times. J is TRBJ2-3 and V is TRBV29-1; D unclear. The CDR3 covers 12 residues. Trimming removed 1 base from V and 2 bases from J, with 4 bases in between. Germline V gene lookup returns CDR1 SQVTM and CDR2 ANQGSEA. The CDR3 DNA reads TGCAGCGTTGAAGGGGTCACAGATACGCAGTATTTT. This encodes CSVEGVTDTQYF.

The genes are TRBV28 and TRBJ2-1; D remains unclear. The germline gives CDR1 MDHEN, CDR2 SYDVKM. This CDR3 is built from 13 residues. Between the trimmed V and J ends, which lost 4 bases and 7 bases, there was a span of 11 bases. The CDR3 sequence: CASSSTAGNEQFF. CDR3 nucleotide sequence: TGTGCCAGCAGTTCCACCGCAGGTAATGAGCAGTTCTTC. The whole variable domain, filled in from reference TRBV28 and TRBJ2-1, reads DVKVTQSSRYLVKRTGEKVFLECVQDMDHENMFWYRQDPGLGLRLIYFSYDVKMKEKGDIPEGYSVSREKKERFSLILESASTNQTSMYLCASSSTAGNEQFFGPGTRLTVL.

There are many counts of this clonotype. The rearrangement uses TRBV12-3 or TRBV12-4 and TRBJ2-3; D call uncertain. The CDR3 runs to 14 residues. Trimming removed 4 bases from V and 0 bases from J, with 8 bases in between. The CDR3 protein is CASSSSRSTDTQYF. The CDR3 bases are TGTGCCAGCAGTTCGTCCCGGAGCACAGATACGCAGTATTTT.

This clonotype was counted at least ten times. The chain has TRBV5-6 and TRBJ1-6, with D tentatively TRBD1 (5 bases). The germline V and J ends were trimmed by 7 bases and 5 bases, with 13 bases remaining between them. This CDR3 is 14 amino acids long. CDR1 and CDR2 from the germline V gene are SGHDT and YYEEEE. This CDR3 is CASGGTVDNSPLHF. The CDR3 region has the DNA TGTGCCAGCGGCGGGACGGTAGATAATTCACCCCTCCACTTT.

This clonotype was seen a handful of times. CDR3 protein: CASSPRPPQGGLYNEQFF. The CDR3 DNA reads as TGTGCCAGTAGTCCCCGCCCCCCGCAAGGTGGCCTGTACAATGAGCAGTTCTTC. V usage is TRBV19 and J usage is TRBJ2-1, with no clear D. V was shortened by 5 bases and J by 4 bases, with 24 bases between the two germline ends. CDR1 is LNHDA, CDR2 SQIVND, per germline (reference sequence). This CDR3 spans 18 amino acids. The variable domain in full, completed from reference TRBV19 and TRBJ2-1, reads DGGITQSPKYLFRKEGQNVTLSCEQNLNHDAMYWYRQDPGQGLRLIYYSQIVNDFQKGDIAEGYSVSREKKESFPLTVTSAQKNPTAFYLCASSPRPPQGGLYNEQFFGPGTRLTVL.